These T cell receptor beta chains were read from a single sample in a study of T cell responses to AZD1222 COVID-19 vaccine. The method was immunoSEQ multiplex PCR; TCRdb's version includes in-frame clones alone and lacks a portion of them. The table records over 120,000 clones, approximately 85% of them present only once. The sample consisted of peripheral blood, taken on day 0 of AZD1222 vaccination. These receptors were taken from an adult in good health. Both conserved end residues are part of each CDR3. The D gene is left open where the match is weak. Clone size is given for some rows only: seen once, a few or many times, or a class if the clone is expanded.

CDR3: CAISGTGTTDTQYF
DNA: TGTGCCATCAGTGGCACGGGAACCACAGATACGCAGTATTTT
V: TRBV10-3
J: TRBJ2-3
D: .
size: few

CDR3: CASSFSTGGGYEQYF
DNA: TGTGCCAGCAGCTTTAGCACAGGGGGGGGATACGAGCAGTACTTC
V: TRBV7-8
J: TRBJ2-7
D: .
size: .

CDR3: CSASFSGSGNEQFF
DNA: TGCAGTGCTAGTTTTAGCGGGAGTGGGAATGAGCAGTTCTTC
V: TRBV20-1
J: TRBJ2-1
D: TRBD2
size: .

CDR3: CASSRTSGGAYEQFF
DNA: TGTGCCAGCAGCAGGACTAGCGGGGGGGCGTATGAGCAGTTCTTC
V: TRBV7-2
J: TRBJ2-1
D: TRBD2
size: .

CDR3: CASSQGLAQETQYF
DNA: TGTGCCAGCAGCCAAGGACTAGCTCAGGAGACCCAGTACTTC
V: TRBV14
J: TRBJ2-5
D: TRBD2
size: few

CDR3: CATSRSRGDTQYF
DNA: TGTGCCACCAGCAGATCTAGGGGAGATACGCAGTATTTT
V: TRBV15
J: TRBJ2-3
D: .
size: .

CDR3: CASSERVGTEAFF
DNA: TGTGCCAGCAGTGAAAGGGTGGGGACTGAAGCTTTCTTT
V: TRBV6-1
J: TRBJ1-1
D: .
size: .

CDR3: CASSRQGYTGELFF
DNA: TGTGCCAGCAGTCGACAGGGGTACACCGGGGAGCTGTTTTTT
V: TRBV28
J: TRBJ2-2
D: TRBD1
size: .

CDR3: CASTHTTPNTGELFF
DNA: TGCGCCAGCACCCACACGACCCCGAACACCGGGGAGCTGTTTTTT
V: TRBV23-1
J: TRBJ2-2
D: .
size: .

CDR3: CASSSGLAGGLAKNIQYF
DNA: TGTGCCAGCAGCTCGGGGCTAGCGGGGGGATTGGCCAAAAACATTCAGTACTTC
V: TRBV7-2
J: TRBJ2-4
D: TRBD2
size: .

CDR3: CASSLPDRAGYTF
DNA: TGTGCCAGCAGCTTGCCGGACAGGGCAGGCTACACCTTC
V: TRBV5-4
J: TRBJ1-2
D: TRBD1
size: once

CDR3: CASSDLPGLAGDEQFF
DNA: TGCGCCAGCAGTGACCTCCCGGGACTAGCGGGAGATGAGCAGTTCTTC
V: TRBV10-1
J: TRBJ2-1
D: TRBD2
size: .

CDR3: CASSFGPYNEQFF
DNA: TGTGCCAGCAGTTTCGGCCCCTACAATGAGCAGTTCTTC
V: TRBV27
J: TRBJ2-1
D: .
size: few

CDR3: CASSLGLAGGLDEQYF
DNA: TGCGCCAGCAGCTTGGGTCTAGCGGGAGGGCTGGACGAGCAGTACTTC
V: TRBV5-1
J: TRBJ2-7
D: TRBD2
size: .

CDR3: CASSESPVSGNTIYF
DNA: TGTGCCAGCAGTGAATCCCCAGTCTCTGGAAACACCATATATTTT
V: TRBV6-1
J: TRBJ1-3
D: .
size: .

CDR3: CATSEAPGQGIYEQFF
DNA: TGTGCCACCAGTGAAGCACCGGGACAGGGCATCTATGAGCAGTTCTTC
V: TRBV24-1
J: TRBJ2-1
D: TRBD1
size: once

CDR3: CASSAGGTYNEKLFF
DNA: TGTGCCAGCAGCGCCGGTGGTACGTATAATGAAAAACTGTTTTTT
V: TRBV9
J: TRBJ1-4
D: .
size: few

CDR3: CASSDSRGPTGELFF
DNA: TGTGCCAGCAGCGACAGCCGGGGGCCCACCGGGGAGCTGTTTTTT
V: TRBV6-5
J: TRBJ2-2
D: .
size: .

CDR3: CAISDQGINYEQYF
DNA: TGTGCCATCAGTGATCAGGGAATAAATTACGAGCAGTACTTC
V: TRBV10-3
J: TRBJ2-7
D: .
size: .

CDR3: CATSRDSYGYTF
DNA: TGTGCCACCAGCAGAGATTCTTATGGCTACACCTTC
V: TRBV15
J: TRBJ1-2
D: .
size: few

CDR3: CASSIAPSTDTQYF
DNA: TGTGCCAGTAGTATAGCACCTAGCACAGATACGCAGTATTTT
V: TRBV19
J: TRBJ2-3
D: .
size: .

CDR3: CASSLEGGAEAFF
DNA: TGTGCCAGCAGCTTGGAAGGGGGCGCTGAAGCTTTCTTT
V: TRBV5-6
J: TRBJ1-1
D: TRBD1
size: .

CDR3: CASSLSAGQGRTDTQYF
DNA: TGTGCCAGCAGTTTATCAGCGGGACAGGGTAGGACAGATACGCAGTATTTT
V: TRBV27
J: TRBJ2-3
D: TRBD1
size: .

CDR3: CASSSPRGSYNSPLHF
DNA: TGTGCCAGCAGCTCGCCCCGGGGTAGTTATAATTCACCCCTCCACTTT
V: TRBV7-2
J: TRBJ1-6
D: .
size: .

CDR3: CASSLLAGGSYEQYF
DNA: TGTGCCAGCAGCTTACTAGCGGGAGGGTCCTACGAGCAGTACTTC
V: TRBV7-9
J: TRBJ2-7
D: TRBD2
size: .

CDR3: CASSSTYNEQFF
DNA: TGTGCCAGCAGCTCAACCTACAATGAGCAGTTCTTC
V: TRBV5-4
J: TRBJ2-1
D: .
size: .

CDR3: CASSTGLAGAVLTHYEQYF
DNA: TGTGCCAGCAGCACCGGACTAGCGGGGGCGGTTTTGACCCACTACGAGCAGTACTTC
V: TRBV7-9
J: TRBJ2-7
D: TRBD2
size: .

CDR3: CASSEVQGTGELFF
DNA: TGTGCCAGCAGTGAAGTTCAGGGCACCGGGGAGCTGTTTTTT
V: TRBV6-4
J: TRBJ2-2
D: .
size: .

CDR3: CASSQGRSNYGYTF
DNA: TGTGCCAGCAGCCAAGGCCGGTCAAACTATGGCTACACCTTC
V: TRBV11-2
J: TRBJ1-2
D: .
size: .

CDR3: CASSEGEWLVTDTQYF
DNA: TGTGCCAGCAGTGAAGGGGAATGGCTAGTCACAGATACGCAGTATTTT
V: TRBV6-1
J: TRBJ2-3
D: .
size: once

CDR3: CASSLRGGPYEGTQYF
DNA: TGTGCCAGCAGCTTAAGGGGGGGGCCCTACGAGGGGACCCAGTACTTC
V: TRBV7-2
J: TRBJ2-5
D: .
size: .

CDR3: CAYERGAEETQYF
DNA: TGTGCTTACGAGCGGGGGGCGGAAGAGACCCAGTACTTC
V: TRBV27
J: TRBJ2-5
D: TRBD2
size: .

CDR3: CASPKGGGQGEQFF
DNA: TGTGCCAGCCCTAAAGGTGGGGGGCAAGGTGAGCAGTTCTTC
V: TRBV21-1
J: TRBJ2-1
D: .
size: .

CDR3: CASSPWREGGEQYF
DNA: TGTGCCAGCTCACCCTGGCGGGAGGGGGGCGAGCAGTACTTC
V: TRBV18
J: TRBJ2-7
D: TRBD2
size: once

CDR3: CASSLKQGNTEAFF
DNA: TGTGCCAGCAGCTTAAAACAGGGGAACACTGAAGCTTTCTTT
V: TRBV7-9
J: TRBJ1-1
D: .
size: .

CDR3: CASRWTGDYGYTF
DNA: TGTGCCAGCAGGTGGACAGGCGACTATGGCTACACCTTC
V: TRBV28
J: TRBJ1-2
D: TRBD1
size: .

CDR3: CSVEAGGRTEAFF
DNA: TGCAGCGTTGAGGCAGGGGGTAGGACTGAAGCTTTCTTT
V: TRBV29-1
J: TRBJ1-1
D: TRBD1
size: .

CDR3: CASSVGRLANEKLFF
DNA: TGTGCCAGCAGCGTCGGACGTCTGGCTAATGAAAAACTGTTTTTT
V: TRBV9
J: TRBJ1-4
D: .
size: .

CDR3: CASSPLSSYEQYF
DNA: TGTGCCAGCAGCCCCTTAAGCTCCTACGAGCAGTACTTC
V: TRBV7-6
J: TRBJ2-7
D: .
size: .

CDR3: CASSPGQGYTEAFF
DNA: TGTGCCAGCAGCCCCGGACAGGGCTACACTGAAGCTTTCTTT
V: TRBV5-8
J: TRBJ1-1
D: TRBD1
size: .

CDR3: CASSALYEQYF
DNA: TGTGCCAGCTCAGCCCTCTACGAGCAGTACTTC
V: TRBV2
J: TRBJ2-7
D: .
size: .